The rows below give T cell receptor beta chains drawn from one sample of a study of T cell responses to AZD1222 COVID-19 vaccine. TCRdb keeps only in-frame clones here, not all; method: immunoSEQ multiplex PCR. Among more than 85,000 clones listed, around 90% were seen once. Sequenced material: peripheral blood, taken on day 0 of AZD1222 vaccination. The source of these receptors is an adult in good health. CDR3s include the opening cysteine and the closing phenylalanine or tryptophan. Fields, in order: clone size, V gene, D gene, J gene, CDR3 DNA, CDR3 protein. A D gene is named only where the DNA matches it firmly. Clone sizes are given selectively: once, few, many, or a class where the clone is expanded.

>.|TRBV28|TRBD2|TRBJ2-7
TGTGCCAGCAGTTTATTTGCGGGACTAGCGGGCCACGAGCAGTACTTC
CASSLFAGLAGHEQYF
>.|TRBV3-1/TRBV3-2|.|TRBJ1-5
TGTGCCAGCAGCCAAGTCACATCAACTAGACAGCCCCAGCATTTT
CASSQVTSTRQPQHF
>.|TRBV5-6|.|TRBJ1-2
TGTGCCAGCGCCCCCAAAAGGGCCGACTATGGCTACACCTTC
CASAPKRADYGYTF
>.|TRBV5-6|TRBD2|TRBJ2-3
TGTGCCAGCAGCCTTCGGGCGGGGGGACTCACAGATACGCAGTATTTT
CASSLRAGGLTDTQYF
>once|TRBV19|.|TRBJ2-1
TGTGCCAGTGGGGGATATACTAGGGAGCAGTTCTTC
CASGGYTREQFF
>.|TRBV18|TRBD1|TRBJ1-6
TGTGCCAGCTCACCTTGGGGACAGGGCGATTCACCCCTCCACTTT
CASSPWGQGDSPLHF
>once|TRBV11-3|.|TRBJ2-3
TGTGCCAGCAGCCCGGGGGCTGGGGCCAATACGCAGTATTTT
CASSPGAGANTQYF
>.|TRBV7-2|.|TRBJ1-2
TGTGCCAGCAGCTCAATCGCCCGGACAGACGTTAACTATGGCTACACCTTC
CASSSIARTDVNYGYTF
>.|TRBV7-2|TRBD1|TRBJ1-3
TGTGCCAGCAGCTTAAACATAGGACAGGCTGGAAACACCATATATTTT
CASSLNIGQAGNTIYF
>.|TRBV5-1|TRBD1|TRBJ1-6
TGCGCCAGCAGCTACCGACAGGGACTTGGTTCACCCCTCCACTTT
CASSYRQGLGSPLHF
>.|TRBV19|TRBD2|TRBJ2-1
TGTGCCAGTAGTATTTTTTCCGGGACTAGCGGGAGTAATGAGCAGTTCTTC
CASSIFSGTSGSNEQFF
>few|TRBV6-2/TRBV6-3|.|TRBJ2-1
TGTGCCAGCAGTTACAGGGAGGAAGGCAATGAGCAGTTCTTC
CASSYREEGNEQFF
>.|TRBV3-1/TRBV3-2|.|TRBJ1-1
TGTGCCAGCAGCCAAGACTGGCGAGAAGCTTTCTTT
CASSQDWREAFF
>.|TRBV6-5|TRBD1|TRBJ1-4
TGTGCCAGCAGTTCCTGGGACAGCCGTAATGAAAAACTGTTTTTT
CASSSWDSRNEKLFF
>.|TRBV30|TRBD1|TRBJ2-7
TGTGCCTGGAACGAGGGGGCAGTAAGCTACGAGCAGTACTTC
CAWNEGAVSYEQYF
>.|TRBV7-3|TRBD1|TRBJ1-2
TGTGCCAGCAGCCCCCAGGGGGGCGCCGGGGGTGGCTACACCTTC
CASSPQGGAGGGYTF
>.|TRBV7-8|.|TRBJ2-3
TGTGCCAGCAGCCCTGGGGGGATCCGCACAGATACGCAGTATTTT
CASSPGGIRTDTQYF
>.|TRBV6-5|.|TRBJ1-5
TGTGCCAGCAGTCCCCCGCGGGGGGGCGATCAGCCCCAGCATTTT
CASSPPRGGDQPQHF
>.|TRBV28|.|TRBJ1-2
TGTGCCAGCAGCCCCAGGGTCGGAGTAGGCTACACCTTC
CASSPRVGVGYTF
>.|TRBV7-9|TRBD2|TRBJ2-5
TGTGCCAGCAGCCTGGGGGGGATAGCGGGAGGCGCCAGGACCCAGTACTTC
CASSLGGIAGGARTQYF
>.|TRBV5-1|TRBD1|TRBJ2-3
TGCGCCAGCACTCCGACGGGACAGGCCTTTAGCACAGATACGCAGTATTTT
CASTPTGQAFSTDTQYF
>.|TRBV7-2|TRBD1|TRBJ2-6
TGTGCCAGCAGCTTCGACAGGGCTGGGGCCAACGTCCTGACTTTC
CASSFDRAGANVLTF
>.|TRBV5-1|.|TRBJ2-5
TGCGCCAGCAGCTTGTCCTTTGGTTGGCAAGAGACCCAGTACTTC
CASSLSFGWQETQYF
>.|TRBV6-2/TRBV6-3|TRBD1|TRBJ1-5
TGTGCCAGCAGTTACCGGACAGGGAGAAATCAGCCCCAGCATTTT
CASSYRTGRNQPQHF
>.|TRBV28|TRBD1|TRBJ1-2
TGTGCCAGCAGTAGGGGGACAGGGGGCGTCTATGGCTACACCTTC
CASSRGTGGVYGYTF